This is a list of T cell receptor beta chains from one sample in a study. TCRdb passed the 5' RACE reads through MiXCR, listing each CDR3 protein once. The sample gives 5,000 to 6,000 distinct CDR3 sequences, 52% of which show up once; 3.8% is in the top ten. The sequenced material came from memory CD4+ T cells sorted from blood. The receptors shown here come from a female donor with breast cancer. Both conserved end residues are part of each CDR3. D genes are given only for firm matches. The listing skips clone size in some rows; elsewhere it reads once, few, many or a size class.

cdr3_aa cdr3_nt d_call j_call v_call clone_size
CASSQGRLAGSYEQYF TGTGCCAGCAGCCAAGGGCGACTAGCGGGGTCCTACGAGCAGTACTTC TRBD2 TRBJ2-7 TRBV3-1 .
CASSSSGGGNTIYF TGTGCCAGCAGCTCCAGTGGAGGGGGAAACACCATATATTTT . TRBJ1-3 TRBV7-9 few
CASSSQSTSTGELFF TGCGCCAGCAGCTCGCAAAGTACGAGCACCGGGGAGCTGTTTTTT . TRBJ2-2 TRBV5-1 .
CASSLWPSRFDEQYF TGTGCCAGCAGCTTATGGCCTAGTCGGTTCGACGAGCAGTACTTC . TRBJ2-7 TRBV11-2 .
CASSLGQGYTEAFF TGCGCCAGCAGCTTGGGACAGGGGTACACTGAAGCTTTCTTT TRBD1 TRBJ1-1 TRBV5-1 .
CASSSGHRSTVTNYGYTF TGTGCCAGCAGTTCAGGGCACCGAAGCACCGTAACTAACTATGGCTACACCTTC . TRBJ1-2 TRBV12-3/TRBV12-4 .
CASSQAWGLQFF TGTGCCAGCAGCCAAGCATGGGGGTTGCAGTTCTTC . TRBJ2-1 TRBV3-1 .
CATRTGGYGYTF TGTGCCACGAGAACAGGAGGATATGGCTACACCTTC . TRBJ1-2 TRBV27 .
CASSSGGNQPQHF TGTGCCAGCAGCTCAGGGGGCAATCAGCCCCAGCATTTT . TRBJ1-5 TRBV11-2 .
CSASGLAGGTDTQYF TGCAGTGCTAGCGGACTAGCGGGGGGCACAGATACGCAGTATTTT TRBD2 TRBJ2-3 TRBV20-1 .